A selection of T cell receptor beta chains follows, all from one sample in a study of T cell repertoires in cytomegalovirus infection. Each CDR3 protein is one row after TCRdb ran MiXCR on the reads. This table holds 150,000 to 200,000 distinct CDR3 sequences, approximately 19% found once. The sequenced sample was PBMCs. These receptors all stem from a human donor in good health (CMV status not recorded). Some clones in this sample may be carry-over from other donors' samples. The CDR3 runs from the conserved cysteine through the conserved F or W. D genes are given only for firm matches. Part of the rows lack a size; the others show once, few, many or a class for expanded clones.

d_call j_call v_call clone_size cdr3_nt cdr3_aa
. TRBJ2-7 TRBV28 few TGTGCCAGCAGTTTTCGGCAGAACTACGAGCAGTACTTC CASSFRQNYEQYF
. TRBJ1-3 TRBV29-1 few TGCAGCGTTGAAGGCAGGGGAGGAAACACCATATATTTT CSVEGRGGNTIYF
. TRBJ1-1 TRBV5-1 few TGCGCCAGCAGCCCCGGAACAGGGAGGGGGACTGAAGCTTTCTTT CASSPGTGRGTEAFF
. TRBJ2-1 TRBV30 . TGTGCCTGGAGTGTTCCCTTGACTGTTAGGCCCTACAATGAGCAGTTCTTC CAWSVPLTVRPYNEQFF
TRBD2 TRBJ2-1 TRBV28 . TGTGCCAGCAGCGGACTAGCGGGGTACAATGAGCAGTTCTTC CASSGLAGYNEQFF
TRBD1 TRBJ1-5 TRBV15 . TGTGCCACCAGATTGGGGACAGGGGGCCTTATTGGTCAGCCCCAGCATTTT CATRLGTGGLIGQPQHF
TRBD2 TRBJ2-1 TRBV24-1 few TGTGCCACCAGTGATACTAGCGGGAGCTCCTACAATGAGCAGTTCTTC CATSDTSGSSYNEQFF
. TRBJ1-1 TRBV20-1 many TGCAGTGCTTCCCCCGGGACGGTGAACACTGAAGCTTTCTTT CSASPGTVNTEAFF
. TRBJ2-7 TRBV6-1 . TGTGCCAGCAGGGGACCTCTTGACTCCTACGAGCAGTACTTC CASRGPLDSYEQYF
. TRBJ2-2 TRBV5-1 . TGCGCCAGCAGCTTGAAATGGGGGTACACCGGGGAGCTGTTTTTT CASSLKWGYTGELFF
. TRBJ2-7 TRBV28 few TGTGCCAGCAGTATAGGGTCCTTCAACGAGCAGTACTTC CASSIGSFNEQYF
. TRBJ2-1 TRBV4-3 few TGCGCCAGCAGCCAGGGAGGGGGTTTCTCCTACAATGAGCAGTTCTTC CASSQGGGFSYNEQFF
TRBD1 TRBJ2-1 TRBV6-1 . TGTGCCAGCAGTGAAGATCACAGGGGGTTGTACAATGAGCAGTTCTTC CASSEDHRGLYNEQFF